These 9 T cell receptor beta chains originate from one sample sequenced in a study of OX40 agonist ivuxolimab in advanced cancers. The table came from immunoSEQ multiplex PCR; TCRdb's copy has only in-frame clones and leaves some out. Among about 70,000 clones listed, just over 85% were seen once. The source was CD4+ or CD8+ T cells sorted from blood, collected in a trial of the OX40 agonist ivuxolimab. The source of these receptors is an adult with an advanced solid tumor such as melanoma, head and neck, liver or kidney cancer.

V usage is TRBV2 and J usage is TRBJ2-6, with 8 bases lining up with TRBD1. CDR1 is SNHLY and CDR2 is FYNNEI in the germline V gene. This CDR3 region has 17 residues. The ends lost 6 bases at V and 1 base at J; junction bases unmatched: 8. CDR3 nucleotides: TGTGCCAGCAGGAGGGACAGGTTCGATTCTGGGGCCAACGTCCTGACTTTC. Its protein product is CASRRDRFDSGANVLTF.

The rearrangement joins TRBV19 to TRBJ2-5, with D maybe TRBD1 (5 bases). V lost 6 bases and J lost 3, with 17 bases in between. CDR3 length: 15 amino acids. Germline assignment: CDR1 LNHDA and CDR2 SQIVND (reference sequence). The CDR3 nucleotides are TGTGCCAGTAGAAGCTCCCCTCCAGGGAAAGAGACCCAGTACTTC. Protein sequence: CASRSSPPGKETQYF.

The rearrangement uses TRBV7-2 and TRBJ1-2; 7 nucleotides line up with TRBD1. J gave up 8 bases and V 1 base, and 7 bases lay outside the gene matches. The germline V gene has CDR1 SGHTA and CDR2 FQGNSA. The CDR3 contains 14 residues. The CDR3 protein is CASSLVQGNTGYTF. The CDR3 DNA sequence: TGTGCCAGCAGCTTAGTACAGGGGAATACGGGCTACACCTTC. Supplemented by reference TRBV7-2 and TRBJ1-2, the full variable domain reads GAGVSQSPSNKVTEKGKDVELRCDPISGHTALYWYRQSLGQGLEFLIYFQGNSAPDKSGLPSDRFSAERTGGSVSTLTIQRTQQEDSAVYLCASSLVQGNTGYTFGSGTRLTVV.

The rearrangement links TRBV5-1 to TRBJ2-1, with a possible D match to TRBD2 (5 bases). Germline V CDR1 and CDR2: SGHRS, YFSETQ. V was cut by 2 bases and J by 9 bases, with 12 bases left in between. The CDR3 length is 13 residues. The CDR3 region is CASSFKLEGEQFF. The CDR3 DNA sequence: TGCGCCAGCAGCTTCAAACTAGAGGGTGAGCAGTTCTTC.

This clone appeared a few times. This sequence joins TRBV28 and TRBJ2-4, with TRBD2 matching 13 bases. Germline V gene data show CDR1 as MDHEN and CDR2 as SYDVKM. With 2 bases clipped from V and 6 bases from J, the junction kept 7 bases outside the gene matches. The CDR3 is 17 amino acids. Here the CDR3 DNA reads TGTGCCAGCAGTTTACGCACTAGCGGGGGGGTCCTAAACATTCAGTACTTC. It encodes CASSLRTSGGVLNIQYF.

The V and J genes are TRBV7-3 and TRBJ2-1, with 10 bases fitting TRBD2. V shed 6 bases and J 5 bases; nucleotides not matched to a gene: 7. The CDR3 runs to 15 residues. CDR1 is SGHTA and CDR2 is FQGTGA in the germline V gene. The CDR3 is CASSYSLAGDNEQFF. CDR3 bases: TGTGCCAGCAGTTATAGCCTAGCGGGGGACAATGAGCAGTTCTTC.

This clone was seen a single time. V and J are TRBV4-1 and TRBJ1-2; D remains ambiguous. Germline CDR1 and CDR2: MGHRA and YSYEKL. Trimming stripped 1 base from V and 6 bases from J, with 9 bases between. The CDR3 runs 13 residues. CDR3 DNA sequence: TGCGCCAGCAGCCAAGGGACCGGGGATGGCTACACCTTC. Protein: CASSQGTGDGYTF.

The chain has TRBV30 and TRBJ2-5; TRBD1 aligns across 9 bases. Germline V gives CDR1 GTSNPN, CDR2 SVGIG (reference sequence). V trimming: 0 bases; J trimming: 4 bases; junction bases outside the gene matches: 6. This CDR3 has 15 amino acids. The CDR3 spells CAWSVGQGLPETQYF. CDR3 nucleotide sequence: TGTGCCTGGAGTGTAGGACAGGGGTTGCCAGAGACCCAGTACTTC.

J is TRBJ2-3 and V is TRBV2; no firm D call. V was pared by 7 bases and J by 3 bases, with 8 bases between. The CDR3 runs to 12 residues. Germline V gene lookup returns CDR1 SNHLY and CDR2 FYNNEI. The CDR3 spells CASMKSTDTQYF. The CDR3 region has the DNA TGTGCCAGCATGAAGAGTACAGATACGCAGTATTTT.